Sequencing of this TCR beta chain was carried out in a study of cytomegalovirus exposure and HLA in healthy donors. Study conclusions and caveats: It was assumed in the presence/absence analyses that sequencing depth was roughly uniform across donors.

Each donor's status was that of a healthy bone marrow donor. The CDR3 runs to 16 residues. Germline V lookup: CDR1 MGHRA, CDR2 YSYEKL. V was clipped by 4 bases and J by 4 bases; unmatched bases: 7. PCR amplification relied on 60 Vbeta primers (plus 13 Jbeta primers). In the original analysis: Some 10 million of the 60 million to 90 million unique TCR beta chains counted in a later analysis were shared. The table came from immunoSEQ multiplex PCR; TCRdb's copy has only in-frame clones and leaves some out. V and J calls and clone size are those listed in that table; D and trimming were worked out from the DNA. The repertoire consists of over 200,000 clones, with more than 60% occurring once and the leading ten covering less than 3.5%. Comments on this clone: Its antigen is unknown.

Sequenced: PBMCs. The receptor comes from a woman in her sixties in good health and CMV-seropositive. The chain joins TRBV4-1 to TRBJ2-1, with 10 bases lining up with TRBD2. CDR3 sequence reads: CASSRSGTSAYNEQFF. As DNA, the CDR3 is TGCGCCAGCAGCCGGAGCGGGACTAGCGCTTACAATGAGCAGTTCTTC.